This TCR beta chain was documented in a study of PD-1 blockade in classical Hodgkin lymphoma. Patients all relapsed after autologous stem cell transplantation, and there was variation in brentuximab vedotin exposure. The CDR3 runs to 15 residues. V gave up 2 bases and J gave up 0 bases, with 8 bases separating them. Germline CDR1 and CDR2: WSHSY and SAAADI. The protocol was immunoSEQ multiplex PCR, while the TCRdb copy is restricted to in-frame clones and leaves out a portion. The sample has 72,000 or so clones; around 93% are singletons. This sequence originates from a human donor with classical Hodgkin lymphoma. The input for sequencing was peripheral blood mononuclear cells (PBMCs), taken at baseline. This rearrangement joins TRBV10-2 to TRBJ1-5; D remains ambiguous. The CDR3 sequence is CASSEGVYSNQPQHF. CDR3 nucleotide sequence: TGCGCCAGCAGTGAGGGGGTTTATAGCAATCAGCCCCAGCATTTT.